A single sample is the source of the 5 T cell receptor beta chains below, sequenced in a study of control samples from healthy donors and cancer patients. Sequenced by immunoSEQ multiplex PCR; TCRdb stores in-frame clones only, minus some. Seen here are around 130,000 clones, around nine tenths observed once, and the top ten hold roughly 3.2%. Specimen: blood. The receptors originated from a man aged 45-65 years in good health.

The V gene is TRBV18, the J gene TRBJ2-1; 7 nucleotides align to TRBD2. The J segment lost 2 bases and the V segment lost 2 bases, leaving 3 bases of the junction unmatched. Germline-derived CDR1 and CDR2 are KGHSH and LQKENI. The CDR3 runs to 15 residues. This CDR3 reads CASSPGEGPYNEQFF. CDR3 in DNA: TGTGCCAGCTCACCAGGGGAGGGCCCCTACAATGAGCAGTTCTTC.

V is TRBV29-1 and J is TRBJ2-7; D is unclear. The V gene lost 7 bases and the J gene lost 2 bases, with 9 bases spanning the gap. CDR1 is SQVTM and CDR2 is ANQGSEA in the germline V gene. The CDR3 covers 11 residues. The CDR3 nucleotides are TGCAGCGCCGCAAGGACCTACGAGCAGTACTTC. Translation gives CSAARTYEQYF.

The CDR3 DNA reads as TGTGCCAGCAGTCCTTGGGGGGCGAAGAGCTCCTACGAGCAGTACTTC. Translated, it gives CASSPWGAKSSYEQYF. The chain employs TRBV28 and TRBJ2-7; D might be TRBD1 or TRBD2, each matching 6 bases. V was shortened by 5 bases and J by 0 bases, with 17 bases between the two germline ends. Germline loops: CDR1 MDHEN, CDR2 SYDVKM. This CDR3 is built from 16 residues.

Of note for this clone: Other DNA variants within this sample encode the same CDR3. The chain uses TRBV28 and TRBJ2-7; no reliable D call. This CDR3 has 11 residues. Between the trimmed V and J ends, which lost 6 bases and 3 bases, there was a span of 6 bases. Germline V gives CDR1 MDHEN, CDR2 SYDVKM. In DNA, the CDR3 is TGTGCCAGCAGCCTTCACTACGAGCAGTACTTC. As protein: CASSLHYEQYF. Drawing the rest from reference TRBV28 and TRBJ2-7, the complete variable domain is DVKVTQSSRYLVKRTGEKVFLECVQDMDHENMFWYRQDPGLGLRLIYFSYDVKMKEKGDIPEGYSVSREKKERFSLILESASTNQTSMYLCASSLHYEQYFGPGTRLTVT.

J is TRBJ1-1 and V is TRBV29-1; 9 bases are a match to TRBD1. This CDR3 has 15 residues. Germline assignment: CDR1 SQVTM and CDR2 ANQGSEA. V trimming: 7 bases; J trimming: 3 bases; junction bases outside the gene matches: 12. CDR3 in amino acids: CSGGANRGLYTEAFF. Written as DNA, the CDR3 is TGCAGCGGGGGAGCTAACAGGGGGCTTTACACTGAAGCTTTCTTT.